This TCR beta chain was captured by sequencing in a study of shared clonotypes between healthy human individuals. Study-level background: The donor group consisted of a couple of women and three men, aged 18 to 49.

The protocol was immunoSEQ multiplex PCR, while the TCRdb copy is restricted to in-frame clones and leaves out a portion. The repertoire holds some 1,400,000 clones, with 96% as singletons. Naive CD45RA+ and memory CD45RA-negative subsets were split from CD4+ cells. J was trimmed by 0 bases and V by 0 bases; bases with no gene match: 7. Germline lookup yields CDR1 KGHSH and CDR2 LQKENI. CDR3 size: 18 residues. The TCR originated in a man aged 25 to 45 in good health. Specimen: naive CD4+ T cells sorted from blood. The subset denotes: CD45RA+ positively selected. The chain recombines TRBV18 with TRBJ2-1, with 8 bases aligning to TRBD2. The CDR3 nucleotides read TGTGCCAGCTCACCACCCGGGGGGGCTAGCATCTCCTACAATGAGCAGTTCTTC. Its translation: CASSPPGGASISYNEQFF.